The 18 T cell receptor beta chains reported below all come from one sample, sequenced in a study of a mutant IDH1 vaccine in newly diagnosed glioma. Profiled with immunoSEQ multiplex PCR; TCRdb holds only in-frame clones, not every one. The table records about 67,000 clones, under 90% of them present only once. These TCRs' antigens remain unknown. Time point: week 23, last vaccination. A 20-mer mutant IDH1 peptide at 300 ug was injected subcutaneously with topical imiquimod. The material sequenced was PBMCs, taken from a glioma patient whose treatment included an IDH1 peptide vaccine. These receptors were obtained from a man between 18 and 29 years old with glioma.

V usage is TRBV7-9 and J usage is TRBJ2-3; D is possibly TRBD2 (7 bases). Per the germline V gene, CDR1 is SEHNR and CDR2 is FQNEAQ (reference sequence). Between the trimmed V and J ends, which lost 2 bases and 3 bases, there was a span of 15 bases. This CDR3 is built from 16 residues. The CDR3 DNA reads as TGTGCCAGCAGCTTAACAAGGGGGGGCCTGACAGATACGCAGTATTTT. It yields the protein CASSLTRGGLTDTQYF.

The rearrangement links TRBV28 to TRBJ2-7; 11 bases are shared with TRBD1. J lost 2 bases, V lost 5 bases, and 2 bases had no gene match. CDR1 is MDHEN and CDR2 is SYDVKM in the germline V gene. This CDR3 has 14 amino acids. For the CDR3, the DNA is TGTGCCAGCAGTCCGGACAGGGGGCCCTACGAGCAGTACTTC. Its protein product is CASSPDRGPYEQYF. Looking up the rest from reference TRBV28 and TRBJ2-7 gives the full variable domain: DVKVTQSSRYLVKRTGEKVFLECVQDMDHENMFWYRQDPGLGLRLIYFSYDVKMKEKGDIPEGYSVSREKKERFSLILESASTNQTSMYLCASSPDRGPYEQYFGPGTRLTVT.

This chain links TRBV4-2 with TRBJ2-5; 7 nucleotides agree with TRBD1. There are 15 residues in the CDR3. The germline V gene encodes CDR1 LGHNA and CDR2 YNFKEQ. The V segment lost 4 bases and the J segment 5 bases; nucleotides outside the gene matches: 10. The CDR3 is CASSPPRQGPETQYF. In DNA, the CDR3 is TGTGCCAGCAGCCCACCTCGACAGGGACCGGAGACCCAGTACTTC.

This chain connects TRBV13 to TRBJ1-2; D is undetermined. The CDR3 runs to 13 residues. Deletions cut 2 bases from V and 3 bases from J, with 7 bases between. Germline CDR1 PRHDT, CDR2 FYEKMQ (reference sequence). CDR3 nucleotides: TGTGCCAGCAGCTTACGGGAAGACTATGGCTACACCTTC. Amino acid sequence: CASSLREDYGYTF.

This clone was observed once. The chain couples TRBV6-5 to TRBJ2-2; D is possibly TRBD2 (6 bases). The CDR3 is 15 residues long. Trimming shortened V by 2 bases and J by 9 bases, and 16 bases separated the two germline ends. Germline CDR1 reads MNHEY; CDR2 reads SVGAGI. The DNA of the CDR3 is TGTGCCAGCAGTTACCTACTCGGGGGTGCCCGGGAGCTGTTTTTT. Its translation is CASSYLLGGARELFF.

J is TRBJ2-1 and V is TRBV7-9; TRBD2 agrees at 11 bases. The CDR3 spans 17 residues. The germline CDR1 and CDR2 sequences are SEHNR and FQNEAQ (reference sequence). The junction had 12 bases not matched to a gene; V was cut back by 4 bases and J by 7 bases. For the CDR3, the DNA is TGTGCCAGCAGCTCAGATAGCGGGGGGGCCGCCAGAAATGAGCAGTTCTTC. This sequence encodes CASSSDSGGAARNEQFF.

This clone came up a few times. This chain uses TRBV27 with TRBJ1-1; D remains ambiguous. From germline, CDR1 is MNHEY and CDR2 SMNVEV (reference sequence). The CDR3 is made up of 14 amino acids. Between the trimmed V and J ends, which lost 5 bases and 7 bases, there was a span of 17 bases. CDR3 residues: CASSLQMVSDEAFF. The DNA of the CDR3 is TGTGCCAGCAGTCTCCAAATGGTCTCAGATGAAGCTTTCTTT.

V gene TRBV27 combines with J gene TRBJ2-7, with 7 bases that match TRBD1. The V gene end was trimmed by 4 bases and the J gene end by 4 bases; junction bases not matched to a gene: 7. CDR1 and CDR2 (germline): MNHEY, SMNVEV (reference sequence). This CDR3 region has 14 residues. The CDR3 nucleotides are TGTGCCAGCAGTTCCCCACAGGGGATATACGAGCAGTACTTC. It codes for CASSSPQGIYEQYF.

The DNA of the CDR3 is TGCAGCGCCGGGGTGGGGCTCTCTGGAAACACCATATATTTT. It specifies CSAGVGLSGNTIYF. V gene TRBV29-1 combines with J gene TRBJ1-3, with D perhaps matching TRBD1 (5 bases). In germline, CDR1 is SQVTM, CDR2 ANQGSEA. The CDR3 is 14 amino acids. Between the trimmed V and J ends, which lost 7 bases and 0 bases, there was a span of 13 bases.

This rearrangement joins TRBV4-1 to TRBJ2-5, with D uncertain. The germline V and J ends were trimmed by 0 bases and 5 bases, with 16 bases remaining between them. The CDR3 contains 16 residues. Looked up from germline, CDR1 is MGHRA and CDR2 is YSYEKL. CDR3 DNA sequence: TGCGCCAGCAGCCAAGATTTAGGGTCCCGTAGGGAGACCCAGTACTTC. It encodes CASSQDLGSRRETQYF.

The V call is TRBV30, the J call TRBJ2-7; D is unclear. The CDR3 is 14 residues long. Germline V gives CDR1 GTSNPN, CDR2 SVGIG (reference sequence). V lost 0 bases, J lost 1 base, and 10 bases lay in between. Here the CDR3 reads CAWSVLGLSYEQYF. DNA of the CDR3: TGTGCCTGGAGTGTACTCGGGTTATCCTACGAGCAGTACTTC.

V and J are TRBV6-5 and TRBJ1-1; TRBD1 matches 12 bases. This CDR3 contains 15 residues. The trim removed 4 bases at V and 4 bases at J, leaving 4 bases unmatched. CDR1 is MNHEY and CDR2 is SVGAGI in the germline V gene. Here the CDR3 DNA reads TGTGCCAGCAGTTGGGGACAGGGGGCGGGCACTGAAGCTTTCTTT. This translates into CASSWGQGAGTEAFF.

CDR3: CASSPRLDEQFF. The CDR3 DNA is TGTGCCAGCAGCCCCCGACTAGATGAGCAGTTCTTC. V usage is TRBV11-2 and J usage is TRBJ2-1, with D tentatively TRBD2 (6 bases). This CDR3 has 12 amino acids. Germline V lookup: CDR1 SGHAT, CDR2 FQNNGV. V lost 5 bases to trimming and J lost 8 bases, with 10 bases between them. Using reference TRBV11-2 and TRBJ2-1 for the parts outside the CDR3, the full variable domain is EAGVAQSPRYKIIEKRQSVAFWCNPISGHATLYWYQQILGQGPKLLIQFQNNGVVDDSQLPKDRFSAERLKGVDSTLKIQPAKLEDSAVYLCASSPRLDEQFFGPGTRLTVL.

The chain recombines TRBV6-5 with TRBJ1-5; TRBD1 matches at 9 bases. The V gene end was trimmed by 7 bases and the J gene end by 6 bases; junction bases not matched to a gene: 7. CDR3 length: 14 residues. The V gene's germline CDR1 is MNHEY and CDR2 SVGAGI. Here the CDR3 reads CASKENRGPQPQHF. The CDR3 region has the DNA TGTGCCAGCAAGGAGAACAGGGGGCCTCAGCCCCAGCATTTT.

This clone was counted once. The chain combines TRBV6-5 with TRBJ1-2, with no clear D. CDR1 is MNHEY and CDR2 is SVGAGI in the germline V gene. V lost 0 bases and J 3 bases, leaving 8 bases between the germline ends. This CDR3 spans 14 amino acids. CDR3 bases: TGTGCCAGCAGTTACTCCGCGGGCTACTATGGCTACACCTTC. It encodes CASSYSAGYYGYTF.

This sequence joins TRBV29-1 and TRBJ2-1; D gene ambiguous. The germline V gene has CDR1 SQVTM and CDR2 ANQGSEA. The length of the CDR3 is 14 residues. The ends were cut back, 5 bases at V and 6 bases at J, with 17 bases in the middle. The CDR3 reads CSVRLETVGNEQFF. CDR3 bases: TGCAGCGTTCGATTAGAAACAGTTGGCAATGAGCAGTTCTTC.

As DNA, the CDR3 is TGTGCCAGCAGCGGATTAGCCAAAAACATTCAGTACTTC. Its protein is CASSGLAKNIQYF. The chain is built from TRBV6-5 and TRBJ2-4; D is ambiguous. CDR1 and CDR2 (germline): MNHEY, SVGAGI. CDR3 length equals 13 residues. Trimming stripped 6 bases from V and 0 bases from J, with 6 bases between.

This chain links TRBV4-1 with TRBJ2-1; 11 bases agree with TRBD2. This CDR3 contains 16 residues. Germline V lookup: CDR1 MGHRA, CDR2 YSYEKL. V lost 3 bases and J lost 1; bases outside the gene matches: 2. CDR3 region: CASSHLAGGSYNEQFF. DNA for the CDR3: TGCGCCAGCAGCCACCTAGCGGGAGGATCCTACAATGAGCAGTTCTTC.